The entry below describes one TCR beta chain. Its antigen is currently unknown. TCRdb redid the calling of the reads with MiXCR, one entry per CDR3 protein. Of roughly 700,000 distinct CDR3 sequences in the sample, about 30% are singletons; the top ten hold around a sixth. The CDR3 is made up of 14 amino acids. Germline lookup yields CDR1 SGHAT and CDR2 FQNNGV. The J segment lost 3 bases and the V segment lost 10 bases, leaving 4 bases of the junction unmatched. These data come from a study of T cell repertoires in cytomegalovirus infection. The TCR comes from a human donor in good health (CMV status not recorded). Some clones in this sample may be carry-over from other donors' samples. The sample here was cultured PBMCs, taken from culture after CMV antigen stimulation. The chain combines TRBV11-2 with TRBJ2-3; 13 bases agree with TRBD2. The DNA for the CDR3 is TGTGCCACCGCGGGACTAGCGGGGACAGATACGCAGTATTTT. As protein: CATAGLAGTDTQYF.